This T cell receptor beta chain was captured in a study of CD8 T cells in ankylosing spondylitis. Each CDR3 protein gets one entry after TCRdb re-called the 5' RACE reads with MiXCR. Of 250,000 or so distinct CDR3 sequences in the sample, more than 20% are singletons; the top ten hold about 0.6%. The CDR3 runs 14 residues. The junction had 8 bases not matched to a gene; V was cut back by 7 bases and J by 4 bases. The germline V gene encodes CDR1 DFQATT and CDR2 SNEGSKA (reference sequence). This clonotype showed up just a few times. Sequencing was carried out using blood, either unsorted or a sorted T cell fraction (not recorded which). V and J are TRBV20-1 and TRBJ2-1, with TRBD2 matching 9 bases. This TCR came from a male donor with ankylosing spondylitis or in good health (not recorded which). The CDR3 DNA is TGCAGTGGAAGAGGCGGGGGGGCTTACAATGAGCAGTTCTTC. Translating it yields CSGRGGGAYNEQFF.